This T cell receptor beta chain was obtained from a study of type 1 and type 2 diabetes patients. Whole-study context: Magnetic bead positive selection isolated CD4+ or CD8+ T cells from PBMCs. Study conclusions and caveats: In type 2 diabetes, highly-expanded CD4+ clones took a median about 3.9% of reads.

The CDR3 has 14 amino acids. Trimming removed 6 bases from V and 1 base from J; junction bases left unmatched: 5. Germline CDR1 reads DFQATT; CDR2 reads SNEGSKA (reference sequence). PCR was run on genomic DNA. The TCR beta CDR3 region was amplified using 30 forward and 13 reverse primers. TCRdb itself ran the multiplex PCR reads through MiXCR, one entry per CDR3 protein. The table shows about 250,000 distinct CDR3 sequences, with approximately 50% occurring only once. As concerns this clonotype: The antigen is unknown.

The sample was peripheral blood mononuclear cells (PBMCs). This TCR came from a man aged 18 to 29 with type 2 diabetes. This rearrangement joins TRBV20-1 to TRBJ1-1; 10 nucleotides align to TRBD1. The chain's CDR3 is CSARQGAGNTEAFF. CDR3 nucleotide sequence: TGCAGTGCCCGACAGGGGGCAGGGAACACTGAAGCTTTCTTT.